The T cell receptor (beta chain) described here comes from a study of cytomegalovirus exposure and HLA in healthy donors. Whole-study findings and limits: Diagnosis of cytomegalovirus status made by the classifier reportedly showed high specificity and sensitivity. Specificity for CMV antigens was confirmed in vitro for three of the CMV-associated chains. When a later analysis compared HLA-associated TCR beta chains with equally common others, the HLA-associated chains turned out to be more clonally expanded and to have lower generation probabilities.

With 60 Vbeta and 13 Jbeta primers, the PCR was carried out. Assay used: immunoSEQ multiplex PCR; TCRdb lists only in-frame clones, some missing. The sample totals around 150,000 clones. As for this clone: The antigen is not known.

Trimming took off 1 base at V and 11 bases at J, with 14 bases between the two ends. From germline, CDR1 is SGHDN and CDR2 FVKESK. The CDR3 contains 13 residues. The sequence was collected from a woman aged 55-69 years in good health and CMV-seronegative. The specimen was PBMCs. The chain combines TRBV14 with TRBJ1-1; D is possibly TRBD1 (5 bases). CDR3 in amino acids: CASSQADREWAFF. CDR3 DNA: TGTGCCAGCAGCCAAGCTGACAGAGAGTGGGCTTTCTTT.